The 2 T cell receptor beta chains below were found in one sample sequenced in a study of Tregs in tolerant kidney transplant recipients. Only in-frame clones appear in the TCRdb table, and some are missing; sequencing was by immunoSEQ multiplex PCR. The table lists about 88,000 clones, more than 90% of them singletons. Specimen: CD8+ T cells from blood. The receptors originated from a human donor in good health.

A single count supports this clone. V usage is TRBV27 and J usage is TRBJ1-1; 7 nucleotides match TRBD1. The CDR3 is made up of 14 amino acids. V was clipped by 3 bases and J by 3 bases; unmatched bases: 4. Looked up from germline, CDR1 is MNHEY and CDR2 is SMNVEV (reference sequence). The CDR3 is CASSFRDRDTEAFF. The CDR3 coding sequence is TGTGCCAGCAGTTTCCGGGACAGAGACACTGAAGCTTTCTTT.

The chain joins TRBV7-2 to TRBJ2-3, with D perhaps TRBD1 or TRBD2 (5 bases each). The CDR3 spans 13 residues. Germline V lookup: CDR1 SGHTA, CDR2 FQGNSA. V was clipped by 8 bases and J by 5 bases, with 14 bases between them. The DNA for the CDR3 is TGTGCCAGCGGGGGAGATGGTGGAGATACGCAGTATTTT. This translates into CASGGDGGDTQYF.